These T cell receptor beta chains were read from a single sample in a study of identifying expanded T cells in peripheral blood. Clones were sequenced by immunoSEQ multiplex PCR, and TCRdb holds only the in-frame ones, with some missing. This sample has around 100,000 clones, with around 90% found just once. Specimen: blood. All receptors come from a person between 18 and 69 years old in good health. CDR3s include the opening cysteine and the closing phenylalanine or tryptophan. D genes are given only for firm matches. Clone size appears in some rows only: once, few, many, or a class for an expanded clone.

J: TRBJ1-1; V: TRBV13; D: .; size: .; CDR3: CASSLGRGLRAFF; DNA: TGTGCCAGCAGCTTAGGCCGGGGATTGCGGGCTTTCTTT
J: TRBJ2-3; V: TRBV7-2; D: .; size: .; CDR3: CASQQGASGLRLDTQYF; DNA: TGTGCCAGCCAACAGGGGGCTAGCGGGCTCCGGCTAGATACGCAGTATTTT
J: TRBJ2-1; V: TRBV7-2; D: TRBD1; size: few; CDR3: CASSSAGGQGYNEQFF; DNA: TGTGCCAGCAGCTCCGCCGGGGGACAGGGGTACAATGAGCAGTTCTTC
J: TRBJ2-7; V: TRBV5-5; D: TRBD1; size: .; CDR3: CASSRRDSYEQYF; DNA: TGTGCCAGCAGCCGAAGGGACAGCTACGAGCAGTACTTC
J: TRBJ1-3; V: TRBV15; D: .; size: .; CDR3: CATSNGGSGNTIYF; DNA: TGTGCCACCAGCAATGGCGGCTCTGGAAACACCATATATTTT
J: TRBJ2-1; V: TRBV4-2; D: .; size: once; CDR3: CASSQDRTPATYNEQFF; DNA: TGTGCCAGCAGCCAAGATCGCACGCCAGCTACCTACAATGAGCAGTTCTTC
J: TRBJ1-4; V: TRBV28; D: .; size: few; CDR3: CASSLRVGGEKLFF; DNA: TGTGCCAGCAGTCTACGGGTCGGAGGGGAAAAACTGTTTTTT
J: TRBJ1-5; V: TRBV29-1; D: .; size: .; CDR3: CSVEVGGFRRNQPQHF; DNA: TGCAGCGTTGAAGTGGGAGGATTCAGAAGAAATCAGCCCCAGCATTTT
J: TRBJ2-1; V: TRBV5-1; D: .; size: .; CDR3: CASSSVRIRNEQFF; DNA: TGCGCCAGCAGCTCGGTCCGAATTCGGAATGAGCAGTTCTTC
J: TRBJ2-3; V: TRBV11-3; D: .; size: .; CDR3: CASSSGSTDTQYF; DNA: TGTGCCAGCAGCTCCGGGTCCACAGATACGCAGTATTTT
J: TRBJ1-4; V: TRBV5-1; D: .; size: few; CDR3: CASSQGSGTQGGKLFF; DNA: TGCGCCAGCAGCCAAGGCTCCGGGACCCAAGGGGGAAAACTGTTTTTT
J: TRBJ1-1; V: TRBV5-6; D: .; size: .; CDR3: CASSLEGRMNTEAFF; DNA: TGTGCCAGCAGCTTGGAAGGGAGGATGAACACTGAAGCTTTCTTT
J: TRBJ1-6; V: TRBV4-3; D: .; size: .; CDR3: CASSQDRTASNSPLHF; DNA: TGCGCCAGCAGCCAAGATCGCACCGCTAGTAATTCACCCCTCCACTTT
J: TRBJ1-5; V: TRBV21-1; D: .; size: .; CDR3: CASSKGTPTSNQPQHF; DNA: TGTGCCAGCAGCAAAGGGACACCTACTAGCAATCAGCCCCAGCATTTT
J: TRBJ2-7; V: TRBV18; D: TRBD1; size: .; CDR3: CASSPQFGQGAEEQYF; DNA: TGTGCCAGCTCACCACAATTCGGACAGGGGGCTGAGGAGCAGTACTTC
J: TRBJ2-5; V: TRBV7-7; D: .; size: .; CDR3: CASSLGAVVGAQYF; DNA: TGTGCCAGCAGCTTAGGTGCGGTTGTGGGGGCCCAGTACTTC
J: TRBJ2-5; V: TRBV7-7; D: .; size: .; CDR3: CASSADAEETQYF; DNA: TGTGCCAGCAGCGCGGACGCAGAAGAGACCCAGTACTTC
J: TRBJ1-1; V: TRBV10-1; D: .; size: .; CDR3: CASSVTENTEAFF; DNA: TGCGCCAGCAGTGTGACGGAGAACACTGAAGCTTTCTTT
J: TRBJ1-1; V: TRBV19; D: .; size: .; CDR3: CASTLDGVSEAFF; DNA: TGTGCCAGTACCCTCGACGGGGTTAGTGAGGCTTTCTTT
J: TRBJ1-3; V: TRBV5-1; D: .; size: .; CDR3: CASSLVQGNSGNTIYF; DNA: TGCGCCAGCAGCTTGGTTCAAGGAAACTCTGGAAACACCATATATTTT
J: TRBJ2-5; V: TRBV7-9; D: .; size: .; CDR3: CASSLAGVETQYF; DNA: TGTGCCAGCAGCTTAGCAGGGGTTGAGACCCAGTACTTC
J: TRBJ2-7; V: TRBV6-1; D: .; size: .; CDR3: CASSEFGQSSEQYF; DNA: TGTGCCAGCAGTGAATTCGGACAGTCGAGCGAGCAGTACTTC
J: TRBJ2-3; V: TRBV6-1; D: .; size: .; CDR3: CATQPFPSTDTQYF; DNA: TGTGCCACTCAACCCTTCCCCAGCACAGATACGCAGTATTTT
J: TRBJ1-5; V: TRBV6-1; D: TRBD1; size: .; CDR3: CASRLGQGGNQPQHF; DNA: TGTGCCAGCAGACTGGGCCAGGGGGGGAATCAGCCCCAGCATTTT
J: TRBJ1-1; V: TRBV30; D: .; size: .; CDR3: CAWSVPRGLAKPEAFF; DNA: TGTGCCTGGAGTGTACCCCGAGGGCTTGCTAAACCTGAAGCTTTCTTT
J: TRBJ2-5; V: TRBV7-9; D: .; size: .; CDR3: CASSLETQYF; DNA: TGTGCCAGCAGCTTAGAGACCCAGTACTTC
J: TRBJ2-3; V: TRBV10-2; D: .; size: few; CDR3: CASSEFRLEDTQYF; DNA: TGCGCCAGCAGTGAATTTAGACTCGAAGATACGCAGTATTTT
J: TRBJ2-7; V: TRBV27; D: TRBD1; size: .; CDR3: CASSGLRDRGVGVYEQYF; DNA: TGTGCCAGCAGTGGTCTCCGGGACAGGGGTGTAGGAGTCTACGAGCAGTACTTC
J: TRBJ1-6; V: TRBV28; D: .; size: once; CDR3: CASSLNKGSGDSPLHF; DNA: TGTGCCAGCAGTTTAAATAAGGGGTCTGGAGATTCACCCCTCCACTTT
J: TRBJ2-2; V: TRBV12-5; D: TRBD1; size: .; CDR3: CASGLVQGDRGHGGELFF; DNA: TGTGCTAGTGGTTTGGTACAAGGGGACAGGGGGCATGGCGGGGAGCTGTTTTTT
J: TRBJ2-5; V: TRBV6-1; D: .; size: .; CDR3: CASSARVSETQYF; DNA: TGTGCCAGCAGTGCGAGGGTATCAGAGACCCAGTACTTC
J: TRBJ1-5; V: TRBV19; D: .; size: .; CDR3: CASSMGQGKGENQPQHF; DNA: TGTGCCAGTAGTATGGGCCAGGGAAAGGGGGAAAATCAGCCCCAGCATTTT
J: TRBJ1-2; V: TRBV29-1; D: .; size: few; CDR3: CSVDVGGLDGYTF; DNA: TGCAGCGTTGACGTAGGAGGGTTAGATGGCTACACCTTC
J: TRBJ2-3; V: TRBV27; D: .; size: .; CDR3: CASSLGVRGTDTQYF; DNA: TGTGCCAGCAGTTTAGGGGTCCGCGGCACAGATACGCAGTATTTT
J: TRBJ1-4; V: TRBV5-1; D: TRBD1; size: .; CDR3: CASSFGTTGEGEKLFF; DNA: TGCGCCAGCAGCTTCGGGACTACAGGGGAAGGTGAAAAACTGTTTTTT
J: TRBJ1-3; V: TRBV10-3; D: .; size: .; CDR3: CAIEGRGDTIYF; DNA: TGTGCCATCGAAGGCCGCGGGGACACCATATATTTT
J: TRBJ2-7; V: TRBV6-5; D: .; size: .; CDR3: CASKGGSTYEQYF; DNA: TGTGCCAGCAAGGGGGGATCTACCTACGAGCAGTACTTC
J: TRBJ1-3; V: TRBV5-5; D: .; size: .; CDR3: CASSLTGPSSGNTIYF; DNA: TGTGCCAGCAGCTTGACAGGGCCCAGCTCTGGAAACACCATATATTTT
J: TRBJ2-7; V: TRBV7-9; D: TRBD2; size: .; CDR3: CASSPTSGGFYEQYF; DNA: TGTGCCAGCAGTCCGACTAGCGGGGGTTTCTACGAGCAGTACTTC
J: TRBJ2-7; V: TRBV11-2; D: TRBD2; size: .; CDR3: CASSQALAASYEQYF; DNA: TGTGCCAGCAGCCAGGCACTAGCGGCCTCCTACGAGCAGTACTTC
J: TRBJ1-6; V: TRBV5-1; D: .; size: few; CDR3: CASSSALGGYNSPLHF; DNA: TGCGCCAGCAGCTCCGCGTTGGGGGGCTATAATTCACCCCTCCACTTT
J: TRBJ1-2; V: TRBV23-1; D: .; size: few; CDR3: CASSHPQGYTF; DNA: TGCGCCAGCAGTCACCCTCAAGGGTACACCTTC
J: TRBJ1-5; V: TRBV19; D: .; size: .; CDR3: CASSTPTGSNQPQHF; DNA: TGTGCCAGTAGTACCCCGACGGGGAGCAATCAGCCCCAGCATTTT
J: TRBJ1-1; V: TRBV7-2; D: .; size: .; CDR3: CASSLPEAFF; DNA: TGTGCCAGCAGCTTACCTGAAGCTTTCTTT
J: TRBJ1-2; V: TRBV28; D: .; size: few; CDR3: CASSFKLGNYGYTF; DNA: TGTGCCAGCAGTTTTAAGTTAGGGAACTATGGCTACACCTTC
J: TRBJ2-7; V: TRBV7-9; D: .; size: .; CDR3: CASSTPLGRGGYSYEQYF; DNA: TGTGCCAGCAGCACACCCCTGGGCAGGGGAGGTTACTCCTACGAGCAGTACTTC
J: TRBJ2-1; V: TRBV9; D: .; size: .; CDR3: CASSVGTHRDLRNEQFF; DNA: TGTGCCAGCAGCGTAGGGACCCACAGGGATTTGCGGAATGAGCAGTTCTTC
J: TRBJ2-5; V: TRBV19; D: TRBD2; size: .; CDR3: CASSMEGAGVETQYF; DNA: TGTGCCAGTAGTATGGAGGGAGCGGGGGTGGAGACCCAGTACTTC
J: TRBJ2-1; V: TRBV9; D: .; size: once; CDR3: CASSAGNYNEQFF; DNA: TGTGCCAGCAGCGCTGGAAACTACAATGAGCAGTTCTTC
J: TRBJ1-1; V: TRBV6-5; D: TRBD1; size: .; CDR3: CASRQGYGNTEAFF; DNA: TGTGCCAGCAGACAGGGGTACGGGAACACTGAAGCTTTCTTT
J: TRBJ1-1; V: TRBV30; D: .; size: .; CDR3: CAWNAPRVEAFF; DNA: TGTGCCTGGAATGCCCCAAGGGTTGAAGCTTTCTTT
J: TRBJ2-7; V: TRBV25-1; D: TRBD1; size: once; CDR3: CASSDRQGNEQYF; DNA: TGTGCCAGCAGTGACAGACAGGGGAACGAGCAGTACTTC
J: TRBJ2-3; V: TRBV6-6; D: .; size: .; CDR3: CASSYGGSADTQYF; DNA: TGTGCCAGCAGTTACGGGGGTTCCGCAGATACGCAGTATTTT
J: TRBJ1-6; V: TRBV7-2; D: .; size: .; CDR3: CASSQMGNSPLHF; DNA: TGTGCCAGCAGCCAGATGGGGAATTCACCCCTCCACTTT
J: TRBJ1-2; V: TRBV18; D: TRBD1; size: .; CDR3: CASSPLPGQGVQGYTF; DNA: TGTGCCAGCTCACCACTACCGGGACAGGGGGTCCAAGGCTACACCTTC
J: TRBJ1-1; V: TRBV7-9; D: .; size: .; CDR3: CASSLAHLEAFF; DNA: TGTGCCAGCAGCTTAGCGCACCTTGAAGCTTTCTTT
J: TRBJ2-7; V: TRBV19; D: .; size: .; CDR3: CASSIGIRAYEQYF; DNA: TGTGCCAGTAGTATAGGAATAAGGGCCTACGAGCAGTACTTC
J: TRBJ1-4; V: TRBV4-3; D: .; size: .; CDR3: CASSQGTAATNEKLFF; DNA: TGCGCCAGCAGCCAGGGGACGGCGGCAACTAATGAAAAACTGTTTTTT
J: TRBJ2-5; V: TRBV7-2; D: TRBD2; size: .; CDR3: CASSSGGAGETQYF; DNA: TGTGCCAGCAGTAGCGGGGGGGCCGGGGAGACCCAGTACTTC
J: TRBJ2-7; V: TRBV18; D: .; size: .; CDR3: CASSLNYQGGEQYF; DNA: TGTGCCAGCTCACTCAACTACCAGGGCGGCGAGCAGTACTTC